A selection of T cell receptor beta chains follows, all from one sample in a study of blood T cell repertoires in COVID-19. The table came from immunoSEQ multiplex PCR; TCRdb's copy has only in-frame clones and leaves some out. The data hold approximately 80,000 clones, with around three quarters observed a single time. Specimen: peripheral blood. These receptors all stem from a man between 45 and 60 years old with active or convalescent COVID-19. CDR3s include the opening cysteine and the closing phenylalanine or tryptophan. D genes are given only for firm matches. Clone size is shown for a subset of rows, as once, few, many or a class of expanded clone.

abundance | j_gene | v_gene | d_gene | CDR3nt | CDR3aa
- | TRBJ2-7 | TRBV6-2/TRBV6-3 | - | TGTGCCAGCAGCCAAGGAGGGCAGGCCTGGTGGGCCCCTGAAGGGCAGTACTTC | CASSQGGQAWWAPEGQYF
- | TRBJ1-5 | TRBV19 | TRBD1 | TGTGCCAGTAGTGCACGACAGGGACAGCCCCAGCATTTT | CASSARQGQPQHF
once | TRBJ1-1 | TRBV30 | TRBD1 | TGTGCCTGGAACCCGGGACAGGGAGGTACTGAAGCTTTCTTT | CAWNPGQGGTEAFF
- | TRBJ2-1 | TRBV9 | TRBD2 | TGTGCCAGCAGCGTAGGGACTAGCGGGCTCTACAATGAGCAGTTCTTC | CASSVGTSGLYNEQFF
- | TRBJ2-2 | TRBV7-8 | - | TGTGCCAGCACCTCCGTCCGGTTGGGATTACAGGGAAACACCGGGGAGCTGTTTTTT | CASTSVRLGLQGNTGELFF
- | TRBJ1-4 | TRBV4-3 | TRBD1 | TGCGCCAGCAGCCAGGCAGGGGGGAGCCTTGGTGAAAAACTGTTTTTT | CASSQAGGSLGEKLFF
- | TRBJ1-2 | TRBV19 | TRBD1 | TGTGCCAGTAGTATTGACAGGGGTAACTATGGCTACACCTTC | CASSIDRGNYGYTF
once | TRBJ1-1 | TRBV9 | - | TGTGCCAGCAGCGTAGTACCGGACAGACCTGATGAAGCGAAATTT | CASSVVPDRPDEAKF
- | TRBJ1-1 | TRBV5-1 | TRBD1 | TGCGCCAGCAGCTGGGGGGGACAGGTGAACACTGAAGCTTTCTTT | CASSWGGQVNTEAFF
- | TRBJ1-2 | TRBV12-3/TRBV12-4 | TRBD1 | TGTGCCAGCAGCCCGGGACAGTCAAATGGCTACACCTTC | CASSPGQSNGYTF
- | TRBJ2-1 | TRBV2 | - | TGTGCCAGCAGTGTGCAGGGGCCCGGCAATGAGCAGTTCTTC | CASSVQGPGNEQFF
- | TRBJ1-1 | TRBV6-6 | TRBD1 | TGTGCCTGCACCGGGACAGGGGGCCTCGACACTGAAGCTTTCTTT | CACTGTGGLDTEAFF
- | TRBJ2-7 | TRBV6-5 | - | TGTGCCAGCATAGGTGGAGCGTCCTACGAGCAGTACTTC | CASIGGASYEQYF
once | TRBJ1-2 | TRBV29-1 | TRBD1 | TGCAGCGTTGCCCCCGGGACAGGGGGATATGGCTACACCTTC | CSVAPGTGGYGYTF
- | TRBJ2-2 | TRBV4-3 | TRBD2 | TGCGCCAGCAGCCAGTATGGGACTAGCGGGGGGCTCCGCACCGGGGAGCTGTTTTTT | CASSQYGTSGGLRTGELFF
- | TRBJ1-4 | TRBV30 | TRBD1 | TGTGCCTGGAACAGGGGTCGCAGAGCAGAAAAACTGTTTTTT | CAWNRGRRAEKLFF
- | TRBJ1-2 | TRBV14 | TRBD1 | TGTGCCAGCAGCCAAGTCTCAAGTCGGACAGGCAACTATGGCTACACCTTC | CASSQVSSRTGNYGYTF
- | TRBJ2-7 | TRBV10-3 | - | TGTGCCATCAGCCCCCTGACGGGATACACCTACGAGCAGTACTTC | CAISPLTGYTYEQYF
- | TRBJ1-1 | TRBV19 | - | TGTGCCAGTAGTAGATCGCACGGGACTGAAGCTTTCTTT | CASSRSHGTEAFF
- | TRBJ1-5 | TRBV3-1/TRBV3-2 | - | TGTGCCAGCAGCCAGGGAAGGGCAGGGCAGCCCCAGCATTTT | CASSQGRAGQPQHF
- | TRBJ2-5 | TRBV4-1 | TRBD2 | TGCGCCAGCAGCCAAGTAGCGGGGAGCCAAGAGACCCAGTACTTC | CASSQVAGSQETQYF
- | TRBJ1-1 | TRBV7-8 | - | TGTGCCAGCAGCTTAGCCGAGGGATACACTGAAGCTTTCTTT | CASSLAEGYTEAFF
- | TRBJ2-1 | TRBV28 | TRBD2 | TGTGCCAGCAGTGCCACTAGCGATGGCTACAATGAGCAGTTCTTC | CASSATSDGYNEQFF
- | TRBJ2-1 | TRBV24-1 | - | TGTGCCACCAGTGGGCCCTACAATGAGCAGTTCTTC | CATSGPYNEQFF
once | TRBJ2-7 | TRBV7-9 | - | TGTGCCAGCAGCCCCCAGGTTACCTACGAGCAGTACTTC | CASSPQVTYEQYF
- | TRBJ2-5 | TRBV5-1 | - | TGCGCCAGCAGCTTGGTCAAAGCTCAAGAGACCCAGTACTTC | CASSLVKAQETQYF
few | TRBJ2-4 | TRBV15 | - | TGTGCCACCAGCAGTCCCCCTCAAAGGGGGGGAGCCAAAAACATTCAGTACTTC | CATSSPPQRGGAKNIQYF
- | TRBJ2-7 | TRBV5-1 | TRBD1 | TGCGCCAGCAGCCTCAGGGGGAAGGGCGACGAGCAGTACTTC | CASSLRGKGDEQYF
- | TRBJ1-1 | TRBV27 | - | TGTGCCAGCAATTTAAGGGGAGACAGGACGACTGAAGCTTTCTTT | CASNLRGDRTTEAFF
- | TRBJ1-2 | TRBV2 | TRBD1 | TGTGCCAGCAACCGACAGGGGGACAATCACTACACCTTC | CASNRQGDNHYTF
- | TRBJ2-3 | TRBV10-2 | TRBD2 | TGCGCCAGCCGTAACGTGCGGGGGTACACAGATACGCAGTATTTT | CASRNVRGYTDTQYF
once | TRBJ1-2 | TRBV27 | - | TGTGCCAGCAGTTTATCGGGGCGCGGGGATGGCTACACCTTC | CASSLSGRGDGYTF
- | TRBJ2-5 | TRBV19 | - | TGTGCCAGTAGCGCAGGACATCTACGAGAGACCCAGTACTTC | CASSAGHLRETQYF
few | TRBJ2-7 | TRBV7-9 | - | TGTGCCAGCAGCTTAGGACAGATCCTGGACTACGAGCAGTACTTC | CASSLGQILDYEQYF
- | TRBJ1-2 | TRBV13 | TRBD1 | TGTGCCAGCAGCCTCAGGGGGCCGGGCGGCTACACCTTC | CASSLRGPGGYTF
- | TRBJ1-5 | TRBV2 | - | TGTGCCAGCAGTGAGGAGGGGACCACCTATCAGCCCCAGCATTTT | CASSEEGTTYQPQHF
- | TRBJ2-7 | TRBV7-2 | - | TGTGCCAGCAGCTTAGCCCCAGCCTACGAGCAGTACTTC | CASSLAPAYEQYF
- | TRBJ2-1 | TRBV6-2/TRBV6-3 | - | TGTGCCAGCTGCCCCTACGGGATCAATGAGCAGTTCTTC | CASCPYGINEQFF
- | TRBJ1-1 | TRBV5-6 | - | TGTGCCAGCAGCTTGAAGGGAGGGCTCGCTTTCTTT | CASSLKGGLAFF
- | TRBJ1-2 | TRBV5-1 | TRBD1 | TGCGCCAGCAGCTTGGGGGACAGGGAGAGGGATGGCTACGCCTTC | CASSLGDRERDGYAF
- | TRBJ1-1 | TRBV6-5 | TRBD1 | TGTGCCAGCACAGGACAGGGGGACACTGAAGCTTTCTTT | CASTGQGDTEAFF
few | TRBJ2-5 | TRBV5-4 | - | TGTGCCAGCAGCTTGGGCAGGGATAGGCAAGAGACCCAGTACTTC | CASSLGRDRQETQYF
- | TRBJ1-2 | TRBV9 | - | TGTGCCAGCAACCAGGGACAAAACTATGGCTACACCTTC | CASNQGQNYGYTF
once | TRBJ2-2 | TRBV5-1 | TRBD2 | TGCGCCAGCAGCTCGACTAGCGGGGGTCTCAACACCGGGGAGCTGTTTTTT | CASSSTSGGLNTGELFF
- | TRBJ1-5 | TRBV4-1 | - | TGCGCCAGCAGCCAAGTTGCGGGGTTGGATAACAATCAGCCCCAGCATTTT | CASSQVAGLDNNQPQHF
- | TRBJ2-2 | TRBV6-5 | - | TGTGCCAGCAGTTACTCCCAGGACGGGGCCGGGGAGCTGTTTTTT | CASSYSQDGAGELFF
- | TRBJ1-3 | TRBV6-1 | - | TGTGCCAGCAGTGAAGAGGGCGGGTGGGGTTCGCAAAACACCATATATTTT | CASSEEGGWGSQNTIYF
- | TRBJ1-2 | TRBV28 | TRBD1 | TGTGCCAGCAGTTCGGGACAGGGCGACTATGGCTACACCTTC | CASSSGQGDYGYTF
- | TRBJ2-1 | TRBV10-3 | TRBD2 | TGTGCCATCATGGGGACTAACTACAATGAGCAGTTCTTC | CAIMGTNYNEQFF
- | TRBJ2-7 | TRBV19 | - | TGTGCCAGTATCGGCCCCCTGCGGGGCGTCCATGACAGCTCCTACGAGCAGTACTTC | CASIGPLRGVHDSSYEQYF
- | TRBJ2-7 | TRBV5-6 | TRBD1 | TGTGCCAGCAGTCCAAGGACAGGGGCCTACGAGCAGTACTTC | CASSPRTGAYEQYF
- | TRBJ1-6 | TRBV6-5 | - | TGTGCCAGCAGTTACTCAGGCAGGGGCGATTCACCCCTCCACTTT | CASSYSGRGDSPLHF
- | TRBJ2-7 | TRBV27 | TRBD2 | TGTGCCAGCAGCGCCGGGAGGCCTCGTTACGAGCAGTACTTC | CASSAGRPRYEQYF